This TCR beta chain was obtained from a study of T cell responses to AZD1222 COVID-19 vaccine. Libraries were prepared by immunoSEQ multiplex PCR; TCRdb keeps only in-frame clonotypes and omits some of them. The data contain 110,000 or so clones, about 88% of them seen just once; the ten biggest clones take up over 15%. This clone appeared a few times. The CDR3 is 15 amino acids. The V and J ends lost 5 bases and 0 bases respectively, with 13 bases between them. Germline values: CDR1 SGHTA, CDR2 FQGNSA. This chain uses TRBV7-2 with TRBJ1-1; D gene uncertain. The input for sequencing was peripheral blood, taken on day 0 of AZD1222 vaccination. The source is an adult in good health. DNA of the CDR3: TGTGCCAGCAGCCCCCGCCGGTCCATGAACACTGAAGCTTTCTTT. Translating it yields CASSPRRSMNTEAFF.